This TCR beta chain stems from a study of T cell responses to AZD1222 COVID-19 vaccine. With 0 bases removed from V and 4 bases from J, the gap between germline ends came to 9 bases. This CDR3 is built from 14 residues. The germline V gene has CDR1 LGHNA and CDR2 YNFKEQ. This clone was recorded a few times. Its antigen is unidentified. Produced via immunoSEQ multiplex PCR; TCRdb's table is partial and in-frame only. The sample includes over 120,000 clones, 86% of them seen just once. Study conclusions and caveats: CD4 TCRs linked to vaccination spanned spike, dominating at 160-218 and 743-854.

This TCR was sampled from an adult who received the AZD1222 COVID-19 vaccine. This specimen was peripheral blood, taken 28 days after the second AZD1222 dose. The V and J genes are TRBV4-2 and TRBJ1-2; D not resolved. This chain's CDR3 is CASSQDEGFYGYTF. CDR3 bases: TGTGCCAGCAGCCAAGATGAGGGCTTCTATGGCTACACCTTC.